A single sample gave rise to the 7 T cell receptor beta chains below, sequenced in a study of beta chain features in type 1 diabetes. Reverse transcribing all isolated RNA meant expressed TCRB transcripts were sequenced. Libraries were prepared by immunoSEQ multiplex PCR; TCRdb keeps only in-frame clonotypes and omits some of them. Altogether about half a million clones are present, over 25% being singletons, with the ten largest covering about 0.06%. What was sequenced was naive CD4+ T cells from blood. Receptors were obtained from a young man in good health.

This chain links TRBV7-2 with TRBJ2-7; 7 nucleotides match TRBD1. J was trimmed by 1 base and V by 5 bases; bases with no gene match: 8. Germline V CDR1 and CDR2: SGHTA, FQGNSA. The CDR3 contains 15 residues. CDR3 bases: TGTGCCAGCAGCCCACACGGGACAGTATCCTACGAGCAGTACTTC. It yields the protein CASSPHGTVSYEQYF.

A few counts support this clone. The chain uses TRBV5-1 and TRBJ2-3; D may be TRBD1 (6 bases). CDR1 is SGHRS and CDR2 is YFSETQ in the germline V gene. The CDR3 runs to 15 residues. Between the trimmed V and J ends, which lost 0 bases and 1 base, there was a span of 9 bases. This CDR3 is CASSLADSRTDTQYF. The CDR3 nucleotides read TGCGCCAGCAGCTTGGCGGACAGCCGCACAGATACGCAGTATTTT.

This clone showed up just a few times. This chain links TRBV30 with TRBJ2-1, with 11 bases matching TRBD2. CDR3 length: 16 amino acids. Germline CDR1 reads GTSNPN; CDR2 reads SVGIG (reference sequence). V shed 7 bases and J 0 bases; nucleotides not matched to a gene: 8. In DNA, the CDR3 is TGTGCCTCCAAGGGACTAGCGGCAAGCTCCTACAATGAGCAGTTCTTC. As protein: CASKGLAASSYNEQFF.

The V gene is TRBV30, the J gene TRBJ2-3; 10 positions match TRBD2. The V segment lost 5 bases and the J segment 4 bases; nucleotides outside the gene matches: 3. This CDR3 contains 13 residues. Germline V gene data show CDR1 as GTSNPN and CDR2 as SVGIG (reference sequence). The CDR3 loop is CAWHLAGADTQYF. The CDR3, as DNA: TGTGCCTGGCACCTAGCGGGGGCAGATACGCAGTATTTT.

This chain connects TRBV29-1 to TRBJ2-7, with D possibly called TRBD1 or TRBD2 (5 bases each). The CDR3 sequence is 14 residues long. Germline V lookup: CDR1 SQVTM, CDR2 ANQGSEA. V dropped 4 bases and J dropped 3 bases, with 16 bases sitting between them. The CDR3 here is CSVGGTRGFYEQYF. CDR3 nucleotide sequence: TGCAGCGTTGGAGGGACGCGTGGTTTCTACGAGCAGTACTTC.

CDR3: CASSLRGSYNEQFF. CDR3 coding DNA: TGTGCCAGCAGCTTAAGAGGCTCCTACAATGAGCAGTTCTTC. The chain links TRBV5-4 to TRBJ2-1; D remains unclear. The V gene lost 2 bases and the J gene lost 0 bases, with 6 bases spanning the gap. Germline V gene data show CDR1 as SGHNT and CDR2 as YYREEE (reference sequence). The CDR3 runs to 14 residues.

This clone has a handful of counts. V usage is TRBV12-5 and J usage is TRBJ2-1; the match to TRBD2 covers 8 bases. Germline V gives CDR1 LGHNT, CDR2 FRNRAP. This CDR3 region has 16 residues. The V and J ends lost 2 bases and 3 bases, in that order; junction bases with no gene match: 6. CDR3 sequence: CASGLTFGRGYNEQFF. The CDR3 DNA follows: TGTGCTAGTGGTTTGACGTTCGGGAGGGGCTACAATGAGCAGTTCTTC.